The present entry profiles one T cell receptor beta chain with its context. Antigen specificity is unknown. Assay used: immunoSEQ multiplex PCR; TCRdb lists only in-frame clones, some missing. Of tens of thousands of clones listed, more than 65% are singletons. The CDR3 sequence is 13 residues long. The V end was cut by 6 bases, the J end by 0 bases, with 12 bases between. Germline assignment: CDR1 GTSNPN and CDR2 SVGIG (reference sequence). The sample's time point: baseline, week 1 (first vaccination visit). Treatment given: pre-vaccination baseline after standard-of-care therapy. The sample comes from a study of a mutant IDH1 vaccine in newly diagnosed glioma. At the level of the study: Previous treatment comprised radiotherapy, temozolomide, or both, mostly both.

Findings and limits, study-wide: Apparently, pseudoprogression bore no relation to changes among the top peripheral T cell clonotypes.

The chain joins TRBV30 to TRBJ2-7, with TRBD2 as a possible D gene (6 bases). This TCR came from a man aged 25-45 years with glioma. The sequenced sample was PBMCs, obtained from a glioma patient treated with radiotherapy, temozolomide or both. The DNA of the CDR3 is TGTGCCTGTTCGCGGGATCTCTCCTACGAGCAGTACTTC. Translation: CACSRDLSYEQYF.